The T cell receptor beta chain under discussion was sequenced for a study of T cell repertoires in cytomegalovirus infection. The CDR3 covers 12 residues. Looked up from germline, CDR1 is MNHEY and CDR2 is SVGEGT. A single record per CDR3 protein comes from TCRdb applying MiXCR to the reads. The profile shows hundreds of thousands of distinct CDR3 sequences, 20% to 25% of them singletons. Note on this clonotype: A read error may be the cause here, since a much bigger clone is one base away.

This sequence joins TRBV6-2 or TRBV6-3 and TRBJ2-1, with no clear D. The sample comprised CD8+ T cells from PBMCs. The receptor was derived from a human donor in good health (CMV status not recorded). Some clones in this sample may be carry-over from other donors' samples. For the CDR3, the DNA is TGTGTCAGCAGTTACGAAGGTTATGAGCAGTTCTTC. Amino acids: CVSSYEGYEQFF.